Listed below are T cell receptor beta chains from one sample, sequenced in a study of T cell responses to AZD1222 COVID-19 vaccine. The repertoire was sequenced with immunoSEQ multiplex PCR; TCRdb's copy has only in-frame clones and lacks some. Of approximately 100,000 clones in the sample, nearly 95% were seen once. The sequencing here drew on peripheral blood, taken on day 0 of AZD1222 vaccination. These receptors were collected from an adult in good health. Each CDR3 is given with its conserved first and last residue. D genes are given only for firm matches. Not all rows give a size; the values are once, few, many and, for expanded clones, a class.

cdr3_aa	cdr3_nt	j_call	d_call	v_call	clone_size
CASSQDSTSSYNEQFF	TGCGCCAGCAGCCAAGATTCAACCAGCTCCTACAATGAGCAGTTCTTC	TRBJ2-1	-	TRBV4-1	-
CASSLTSLTGGTDTQYF	TGTGCCAGCAGCTTAACCTCCCTAACAGGGGGCACAGATACGCAGTATTTT	TRBJ2-3	TRBD1	TRBV7-8	-
CASSSVRGGGLGDTQYF	TGTGCCAGCAGCTCAGTTCGTGGCGGCGGACTGGGGGATACGCAGTATTTT	TRBJ2-3	-	TRBV7-9	-
CASSEPPGGEKEQYF	TGTGCCAGCAGTGAACCCCCCGGGGGCGAAAAGGAGCAGTACTTC	TRBJ2-7	-	TRBV6-1	medium-sized
CASSLASGNNYEQYF	TGTGCCAGCAGTTTGGCAAGCGGGAATAACTACGAGCAGTACTTC	TRBJ2-7	TRBD2	TRBV6-2/TRBV6-3	-
CASSFWVGLQETQYF	TGTGCCAGCAGTTTCTGGGTCGGATTACAAGAGACCCAGTACTTC	TRBJ2-5	-	TRBV7-9	-
CASSWRAYGYTF	TGTGCCAGCTCCTGGCGGGCATATGGCTACACCTTC	TRBJ1-2	-	TRBV19	-
CASSTGVSSYNSPLHF	TGTGCCAGCAGTACAGGGGTTAGCTCCTATAATTCACCCCTCCACTTT	TRBJ1-6	TRBD1	TRBV2	-
CASSLMASGTEQFF	TGTGCCAGCAGCTTAATGGCTAGCGGGACTGAGCAGTTCTTC	TRBJ2-1	TRBD2	TRBV7-9	-
CASSQGDYGYTF	TGTGCCAGCAGCCAAGGAGACTATGGCTACACCTTC	TRBJ1-2	-	TRBV14	-
CASSGVYRGSSNQPQHF	TGTGCCAGCAGTGGAGTATACAGGGGTTCGAGCAATCAGCCCCAGCATTTT	TRBJ1-5	TRBD1	TRBV6-1	-
CASSKALLWYSGRAGGRADTQYF	TGTGCCAGCAGCAAAGCGCTTTTGTGGTATAGCGGGAGGGCCGGAGGCAGGGCAGATACGCAGTATTTT	TRBJ2-3	-	TRBV21-1	-
CASSLGLAYEQFF	TGTGCCAGCAGCTTAGGACTAGCTTACGAGCAGTTCTTC	TRBJ2-1	TRBD2	TRBV7-3	-
CASSYEGGGSYEQYF	TGTGCCAGCAGTTATGAGGGGGGAGGCTCCTACGAGCAGTACTTC	TRBJ2-7	-	TRBV6-6	-
CASSPAGTWHTDTQYF	TGTGCCAGCTCACCGGCCGGGACATGGCACACAGATACGCAGTATTTT	TRBJ2-3	-	TRBV18	-
CASSQGREETQYF	TGTGCCAGCAGCCAAGGACGGGAAGAGACCCAGTACTTC	TRBJ2-5	-	TRBV2	-
CASSQSGTGGTYEQYF	TGTGCCAGCAGCCAGTCCGGGACAGGGGGAACCTACGAGCAGTACTTC	TRBJ2-7	TRBD1	TRBV9	-
CASNAGTAGFWEQYF	TGTGCCAGCAATGCCGGGACAGCGGGTTTTTGGGAGCAGTACTTC	TRBJ2-7	-	TRBV28	-
CASSPSRDVDGYTF	TGTGCCAGCAGTCCGTCCCGGGACGTAGATGGCTACACCTTC	TRBJ1-2	-	TRBV2	-
CASSGAPGGLFF	TGTGCCAGCAGTGGGGCGCCCGGGGGACTGTTTTTT	TRBJ1-4	-	TRBV2	-
CASSSQDQQETQYF	TGTGCCAGTAGTAGCCAGGACCAACAAGAGACCCAGTACTTC	TRBJ2-5	-	TRBV19	-
CASSSKGTSDYEQYF	TGTGCCAGCAGCTCGAAAGGGACTAGCGACTACGAGCAGTACTTC	TRBJ2-7	TRBD2	TRBV11-3	-
CATSFGTGVNEQYF	TGTGCCACCAGCTTCGGGACAGGGGTTAACGAGCAGTACTTC	TRBJ2-7	TRBD1	TRBV15	-
CASSLDGTGDGPNYGYTF	TGTGCCAGCAGCTTAGATGGGACCGGGGACGGCCCTAACTATGGCTACACCTTC	TRBJ1-2	-	TRBV11-2	-
CASSASGRGGYTF	TGCGCCAGCAGCGCCTCAGGGAGGGGTGGCTACACCTTC	TRBJ1-2	-	TRBV4-1	-
CAWSSGTGSDEQYF	TGTGCCTGGAGTTCCGGGACAGGGAGTGACGAGCAGTACTTC	TRBJ2-7	TRBD1	TRBV30	-
CASSFGGGNSPLHF	TGTGCCAGCAGCTTCGGGGGTGGAAATTCACCCCTCCACTTT	TRBJ1-6	-	TRBV7-9	-
CASSESASGMGGTQYF	TGCGCCAGCAGTGAGTCGGCTAGCGGGATGGGCGGTACGCAGTATTTT	TRBJ2-3	TRBD2	TRBV10-2	-
CASSQGRGLLIYNEQFF	TGCGCCAGCAGCCAAGGAAGGGGGCTATTAATCTACAATGAGCAGTTCTTC	TRBJ2-1	TRBD1	TRBV4-1	-
CASSLGRENGYTF	TGTGCCAGCAGCTTGGGCAGGGAAAATGGCTACACCTTC	TRBJ1-2	-	TRBV5-6	-
CASSTRQGARTGANVLTF	TGTGCCAGCAGCACAAGACAGGGGGCGAGGACTGGGGCCAACGTCCTGACTTTC	TRBJ2-6	-	TRBV21-1	-
CASSLRDSSVKVYNEQFF	TGTGCCAGCAGCCTCCGGGACAGTTCGGTCAAGGTCTACAATGAGCAGTTCTTC	TRBJ2-1	TRBD1	TRBV7-8	-
CASSPGAKYEQYF	TGTGCCAGCTCACCGGGAGCGAAATACGAGCAGTACTTC	TRBJ2-7	-	TRBV18	-
CASSRTYEQYF	TGTGCCAGCAGCCGGACCTACGAGCAGTACTTC	TRBJ2-7	-	TRBV7-9	-
CASSPGQGDNSPLHF	TGTGCCAGCTCACCAGGGCAGGGGGATAATTCACCCCTCCACTTT	TRBJ1-6	TRBD1	TRBV18	once
CASSDPRPGGRGLFRSREQFF	TGTGCCAGCAGTGACCCTCGACCGGGAGGCAGGGGACTATTTAGGAGTCGTGAGCAGTTCTTC	TRBJ2-1	-	TRBV6-4	-
CASSALAGGPNEQFF	TGCGCCAGCAGCGCGCTAGCGGGAGGACCTAATGAGCAGTTCTTC	TRBJ2-1	TRBD2	TRBV5-1	-
CASRPLSSYNEQFF	TGTGCCAGCCGGCCTCTAAGCTCCTACAATGAGCAGTTCTTC	TRBJ2-1	-	TRBV2	-
CATSRAKGYNRNTEAFF	TGTGCCACCAGCAGAGCTAAGGGGTATAACAGGAACACTGAAGCTTTCTTT	TRBJ1-1	-	TRBV15	-
CATSDHPGQGGKETQYF	TGTGCCACCAGTGACCATCCGGGACAGGGGGGTAAAGAGACCCAGTACTTC	TRBJ2-5	TRBD1	TRBV24-1	-
CASSVADFSSYNEQFF	TGTGCCAGCAGCGTAGCGGACTTTAGCTCCTACAATGAGCAGTTCTTC	TRBJ2-1	-	TRBV9	once
CASTDRGSPNEQFF	TGTGCCAGTACGGACAGGGGTAGCCCCAATGAGCAGTTCTTC	TRBJ2-1	TRBD1	TRBV3-1/TRBV3-2	-
CASSLGNQETQYF	TGTGCCAGCAGCTTAGGGAACCAAGAGACCCAGTACTTC	TRBJ2-5	-	TRBV7-8	-
CASSYDGIGNSPLHF	TGTGCCAGCAGTTATGACGGGATTGGTAATTCACCCCTCCACTTT	TRBJ1-6	-	TRBV6-5	-
CASSLTPGTGYKQFF	TGTGCCAGCAGTCTTACCCCCGGGACAGGGTATAAGCAGTTCTTC	TRBJ2-1	TRBD1	TRBV7-9	-
CASSSDREGQPQHF	TGTGCCAGCTCCTCGGACAGGGAGGGTCAGCCCCAGCATTTT	TRBJ1-5	TRBD1	TRBV2	-
CASSLDGRVEQPQHF	TGTGCCAGCAGCTTAGATGGGAGGGTTGAGCAGCCCCAGCATTTT	TRBJ1-5	-	TRBV11-2	-
CASSASGRAGGELFF	TGTGCCAGTAGTGCCAGCGGGAGGGCCGGCGGGGAGCTGTTTTTT	TRBJ2-2	TRBD2	TRBV19	-
CASTGTRGTDTQYF	TGTGCCAGCACCGGGACTAGGGGCACAGATACGCAGTATTTT	TRBJ2-3	TRBD2	TRBV2	-
CASSILPGQGQETQYF	TGTGCCAGTAGTATACTCCCCGGACAGGGGCAAGAGACCCAGTACTTC	TRBJ2-5	TRBD1	TRBV19	-
CASSSTDRRDF	TGTGCCAGCAGTTCGACGGACCGGAGGGACTTC	TRBJ2-7	-	TRBV6-2/TRBV6-3	-
CASSLGTSHTGELFF	TGCGCCAGCAGCTTGGGGACTAGCCACACCGGGGAGCTGTTTTTT	TRBJ2-2	TRBD2	TRBV5-1	-
CAWSVAPAYGYTF	TGTGCCTGGAGTGTAGCTCCGGCTTATGGCTACACCTTC	TRBJ1-2	-	TRBV30	-
CASTPPYGNTIYF	TGTGCCAGCACCCCCCCGTATGGGAACACCATATATTTT	TRBJ1-3	-	TRBV6-5	-
CASSPGVMNTEAFF	TGTGCCAGCTCACCTGGGGTGATGAACACTGAAGCTTTCTTT	TRBJ1-1	-	TRBV18	-
CATSDLRRGQGEKLFF	TGTGCCACCAGTGATTTGCGGAGGGGGCAAGGTGAAAAACTGTTTTTT	TRBJ1-4	TRBD1	TRBV24-1	-
CSVDGGTLSYNEQFF	TGCAGCGTTGATGGGGGCACTCTCTCCTACAATGAGCAGTTCTTC	TRBJ2-1	-	TRBV29-1	-